The 17 T cell receptor beta chains below come from one sample, sequenced in a study of molecular identifiers for immune sequencing clone quantification. TCRdb redid the calling of the PCR reads with MiXCR, one entry per CDR3 protein. The sample shows about 640,000 distinct CDR3 sequences, just under 20% of them seen only once. The source material was naive CD8+ T cells from blood, with Jurkat cell RNA spiked in. Indicated subset: FACS-sorted CD8+CD4-CCR7+CD45RA+ naive T cells. The source is a human donor in good health. Some libraries in this study had Jurkat cell RNA spiked in.

This clonotype was seen at least ten times. The chain recombines TRBV28 with TRBJ2-3; D remains ambiguous. Trimming took 8 bases from V and 2 from J, leaving 20 bases between them. Germline loops: CDR1 MDHEN, CDR2 SYDVKM. CDR3 length: 16 amino acids. The CDR3 coding sequence is TGTGCCAGCGCCCCTTGGGGTAGTCCCCACACAGATACGCAGTATTTT. Its translation: CASAPWGSPHTDTQYF.

This clonotype was recorded at least ten times. The rearrangement links TRBV5-6 to TRBJ2-7; D ambiguous. CDR1 and CDR2 from the germline V gene are SGHDT and YYEEEE. CDR3 length: 13 residues. Trimming left V 1 base short and J 2 bases short, with 7 bases between. CDR3 bases: TGTGCCAGCAGCTTGAATAGCCCCTACGAGCAGTACTTC. Translated: CASSLNSPYEQYF.

The chain carries TRBV11-2 and TRBJ1-6, with D unresolved. Germline CDR1 and CDR2: SGHAT and FQNNGV. CDR3 length: 13 amino acids. The V gene lost 6 bases and the J gene lost 10 bases, with 13 bases spanning the gap. Here the CDR3 reads CASSYTLQSPLHF. The CDR3 DNA reads as TGTGCCAGCAGTTACACCCTCCAATCACCCCTCCACTTT. Full variable domain (missing parts from reference TRBV11-2 and TRBJ1-6): EAGVAQSPRYKIIEKRQSVAFWCNPISGHATLYWYQQILGQGPKLLIQFQNNGVVDDSQLPKDRFSAERLKGVDSTLKIQPAKLEDSAVYLCASSYTLQSPLHFGNGTRLTVT.

This clonotype was seen many times. The chain is built from TRBV4-3 and TRBJ1-1, with 7 bases aligning to TRBD1. This CDR3 region has 16 residues. Germline CDR1 LGHNA, CDR2 YSLEER. V shed 0 bases and J 5 bases; nucleotides not matched to a gene: 9. The CDR3 nucleotides are TGCGCCAGCAGCCAAGATTTGGTTGCAGGGGGGACTGAAGCTTTCTTT. It codes for CASSQDLVAGGTEAFF.

The chain uses TRBV12-3 or TRBV12-4 and TRBJ2-7; TRBD1 aligns across 10 bases. This CDR3 comprises 15 residues. The ends lost 6 bases at V and 5 bases at J; junction bases unmatched: 10. CDR3 in amino acids: CASSSRDRGLDEQYF. The CDR3 nucleotides are TGTGCCAGCAGCTCGAGGGACAGGGGCTTGGACGAGCAGTACTTC.

On this clonotype itself: The conserved phenylalanine or tryptophan normally closing the CDR3 is absent here, so this likely arose from a read error. The gene calls are TRBV11-2 and TRBJ2-5; D not certain. The CDR3 runs to 14 residues. V was pared by 4 bases and J by 4 bases, with 13 bases between. Germline CDR1 and CDR2: SGHAT and FQNNGV. In DNA, the CDR3 is TGTGCCAGCAGCTCTAGGATTCCGTCAGAGACCCAGTACTCC. Translating it yields CASSSRIPSETQYS.

At least ten counts were recorded for this clonotype. The chain is built from TRBV28 and TRBJ1-2; 9 nucleotides match TRBD1. Trimming at V came to 5 bases and at J to 7 bases, leaving 8 bases not matched to a gene. The CDR3 contains 14 residues. Germline V lookup: CDR1 MDHEN, CDR2 SYDVKM. The CDR3 DNA sequence: TGTGCCAGCAGTCCATGGACAGGGGCCAGTGGCTACACCTTC. This encodes CASSPWTGASGYTF.

This clonotype is a singleton in its sample. Since a much larger clone is just one base distant, this may be a read error. V is TRBV12-3 or TRBV12-4 and J is TRBJ1-2; no definite D call. The V end lost 5 bases, the J end lost 7 bases, and 11 bases lay between the germline ends. The CDR3 length is 12 residues. For the CDR3, the DNA is TGTGCCAGCAGTCCTTGGTTGGCTGGCTACACCTTC. It encodes CASSPWLAGYTF.

There are many counts of this clonotype. The chain combines TRBV28 with TRBJ2-7; TRBD2 agrees at 7 bases. Germline values: CDR1 MDHEN, CDR2 SYDVKM. V lost 3 bases to trimming and J lost 3 bases; unmatched junction nucleotides: 20. The CDR3 has 19 residues. The CDR3 nucleotides read TGTGCCAGCAGTTTCTCCCTCGGGCTAGCGGTAACCGCGGGCTACGAGCAGTACTTC. Translating gives CASSFSLGLAVTAGYEQYF.

This clonotype has ten or more counts. The V gene is TRBV27, the J gene TRBJ1-5, with 7 bases fitting TRBD1. Germline V gives CDR1 MNHEY, CDR2 SMNVEV (reference sequence). The CDR3 contains 15 residues. V trimming: 3 bases; J trimming: 7 bases; junction bases outside the gene matches: 9. The chain's CDR3 is CASSFSGQAGQPQHF. CDR3 nucleotide sequence: TGTGCCAGCAGTTTTTCCGGACAGGCAGGACAGCCCCAGCATTTT.

With regard to this clonotype: Just one base apart from a much larger clone, this may be a read error. CDR3 residues: CAGSLELFGYTF. DNA for the CDR3: TGTGCCGGCAGCCTAGAATTATTTGGCTACACCTTC. This rearrangement joins TRBV7-9 to TRBJ1-2; D gene unclear. The CDR3 has 12 amino acids. The germline V gene has CDR1 SEHNR and CDR2 FQNEAQ (reference sequence).

This clonotype was observed many times. The chain carries TRBV7-2 and TRBJ2-7, with D possibly being TRBD1 (5 bases). Germline V CDR1 and CDR2: SGHTA, FQGNSA. V dropped 10 bases and J dropped 4 bases, with 11 bases sitting between them. CDR3 size: 11 residues. CDR3 sequence: CATLTDYEQYF. CDR3 in DNA: TGTGCCACCCTGACAGATTACGAGCAGTACTTC.

This chain uses TRBV6-5 with TRBJ2-3; 8 positions match TRBD2. The CDR3 is made up of 18 amino acids. Germline assignment: CDR1 MNHEY and CDR2 SVGAGI. Unmatched junction bases numbered 20, after V lost 8 bases and J lost 4 bases. The CDR3 DNA sequence: TGTGCCAGCGGTTCCGTGCTCCGAATAGCGGGGAGGTCAGATACGCAGTATTTT. Translating it yields CASGSVLRIAGRSDTQYF.

To note about this clonotype: Being one base from a much bigger clone, this may be a read error. J is TRBJ2-1 and V is TRBV5-3; D gene uncertain. Being an ORF, TRBV5-3 has a function that is uncertain. Trimming took off 8 bases at V and 8 bases at J, with 14 bases between the two ends. The CDR3 covers 12 residues. CDR3 amino acids: CASGLGPDEQFF. The CDR3 DNA is TGTGCCAGCGGCTTGGGCCCGGATGAGCAGTTCTTC.

V and J are TRBV27 and TRBJ2-7, with TRBD1 matching over 7 bases. Germline V gene data show CDR1 as MNHEY and CDR2 as SMNVEV (reference sequence). The junction had 4 bases not matched to a gene; V was cut back by 3 bases and J by 2 bases. CDR3 length: 14 amino acids. CDR3 amino acids: CASSFEGAPYEQYF. In DNA form, the CDR3 reads TGTGCCAGCAGTTTTGAGGGGGCCCCCTACGAGCAGTACTTC.

As concerns this clonotype: Possible read error: a much larger clone is one base away. The chain recombines TRBV7-9 with TRBJ2-4; tentative D call: TRBD1 (6 bases). The CDR3 has 15 residues. V lost 5 bases and J lost 6, with 17 bases in between. Germline CDR1 and CDR2: SEHNR and FQNEAQ (reference sequence). The CDR3: CASSTRTARGNIQYF. The CDR3 DNA follows: TGTGCCAGCAGCACGAGGACAGCTCGGGGAAACATTCAGTACTTC.

As for this clonotype: This may be a read error: a much more frequent sequence differs by one nucleotide. The rearrangement uses TRBV6-1 and TRBJ2-7; D is ambiguous. V shed 2 bases and J shed 6 bases, with 11 bases lying between them. The CDR3 length is 13 residues. Germline V lookup: CDR1 MNHNS, CDR2 SASEGT. CDR3 sequence reads: CASSEYLSCEQYF. DNA for the CDR3: TGTGCCAGCAGTGAATATTTGTCTTGCGAGCAGTACTTC.